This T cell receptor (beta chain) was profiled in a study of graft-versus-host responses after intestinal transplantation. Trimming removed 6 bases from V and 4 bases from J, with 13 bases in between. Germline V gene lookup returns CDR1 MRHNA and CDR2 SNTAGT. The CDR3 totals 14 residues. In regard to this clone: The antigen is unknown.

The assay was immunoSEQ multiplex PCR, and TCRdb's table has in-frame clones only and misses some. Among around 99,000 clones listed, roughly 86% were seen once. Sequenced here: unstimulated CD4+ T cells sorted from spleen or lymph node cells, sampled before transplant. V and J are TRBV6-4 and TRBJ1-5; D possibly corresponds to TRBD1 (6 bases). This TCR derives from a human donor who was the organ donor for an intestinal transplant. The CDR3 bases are TGTGCCAGCAGCGCAAGGGGGAAGAATCAGCCCCAGCATTTT. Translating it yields CASSARGKNQPQHF.